This TCR beta chain is drawn from a study of blood T cell repertoires in COVID-19. Study background: Whether acute or convalescent, the COVID-19 samples came from the United States, Italy and Spain.

There are a few counts of this clone. The length of the CDR3 is 11 residues. V was trimmed by 4 bases and J by 11 bases, leaving 11 bases between them. Germline values: CDR1 GTSNPN, CDR2 SVGIG (reference sequence). As processed by the authors: Quantification of nucleated cells was approximated via reference gene primer amplification. Here immunoSEQ multiplex PCR was the method, and the copy in TCRdb shows in-frame clones only, minus some. V and J calls and clone size are as listed in that table; D and trimming were resolved from the DNA. Among 250,000 or so clones listed, about 90% were seen once. This TCR was sampled from an older woman with acute or convalescent COVID-19. The chain links TRBV30 to TRBJ2-2; tentatively, D is TRBD1 (5 bases). The source material was peripheral blood. CDR3 loop: CAWIGAYELFF. Here the CDR3 DNA reads TGTGCCTGGATAGGGGCCTACGAGCTGTTTTTT.